Below are 10 T cell receptor beta chains sequenced from a single sample in a study of PD-1 blockade in classical Hodgkin lymphoma. Each patient experienced a relapse that followed autologous stem cell transplantation, and brentuximab vedotin exposure varied. The protocol was immunoSEQ multiplex PCR, while the TCRdb copy is restricted to in-frame clones and leaves out a portion. The table records approximately 60,000 clones, approximately 88% of them present only once. This material consisted of peripheral blood mononuclear cells (PBMCs), taken at baseline. The receptors derive from a human donor with classical Hodgkin lymphoma.

The chain recombines TRBV7-9 with TRBJ1-1; unclear D gene. Per germline, CDR1 SEHNR and CDR2 FQNEAQ (reference sequence). This CDR3 spans 12 amino acids. V lost 5 bases to trimming and J lost 8 bases, with 12 bases between them. CDR3 amino acids: CASSPGILEAFF. Here the CDR3 DNA reads TGTGCCAGCAGCCCTGGTATTTTAGAAGCTTTCTTT. The whole variable domain, remainder taken from reference TRBV7-9 and TRBJ1-1, is DTGVSQNPRHKITKRGQNVTFRCDPISEHNRLYWYRQTLGQGPEFLTYFQNEAQLEKSRLLSDRFSAERPKGSFSTLEIQRTEQGDSAMYLCASSPGILEAFFGQGTRLTVV.

In this sample, this clone turned up once. This chain joins TRBV28 and TRBJ2-7, with no clear D. CDR1 and CDR2 from the germline V gene are MDHEN and SYDVKM. The V end lost 6 bases, the J end lost 0 bases, and 18 bases lay between the germline ends. CDR3 length: 16 amino acids. DNA of the CDR3: TGTGCCAGCAGCGAGCTCCCGCCAGGTAGCTCCTACGAGCAGTACTTC. Translation: CASSELPPGSSYEQYF.

The chain joins TRBV9 to TRBJ2-1, with 10 bases lining up with TRBD2. Looked up from germline, CDR1 is SGDLS and CDR2 is YYNGEE. The CDR3 runs 18 residues. The trim removed 0 bases at V and 1 base at J, leaving 7 bases unmatched. The CDR3 sequence: CASSVDAKRGGSYNEQFF. CDR3 bases: TGTGCCAGCAGCGTAGATGCGAAGCGGGGGGGTTCCTACAATGAGCAGTTCTTC.

This chain links TRBV5-6 with TRBJ1-3, with a tentative D call TRBD1 (5 bases). V was pared by 2 bases and J by 0 bases, with 9 bases between. Germline values: CDR1 SGHDT, CDR2 YYEEEE. The CDR3 length is 15 residues. CDR3 sequence: CASSFLGGSGNTIYF. The CDR3, as DNA: TGTGCCAGCAGCTTTTTGGGGGGCTCTGGAAACACCATATATTTT. The entire variable domain, with the rest obtained from reference TRBV5-6 and TRBJ1-3, is as follows: DAGVTQSPTHLIKTRGQQVTLRCSPKSGHDTVSWYQQALGQGPQFIFQYYEEEERQRGNFPDRFSGHQFPNYSSELNVNALLLGDSALYLCASSFLGGSGNTIYFGEGSWLTVV.

The chain carries TRBV5-7 and TRBJ1-2, with D unresolved. TRBV5-7 is designated an ORF whose function remains uncertain. This CDR3 comprises 13 residues. V was trimmed by 5 bases and J by 9 bases, leaving 17 bases between them. In DNA, the CDR3 is TGTGCCAGCAGGGATAGGAGTCTATCTCGCTACACCTTC. As protein: CASRDRSLSRYTF.

The chain recombines TRBV2 with TRBJ2-2, with 8 bases matching TRBD2. Germline CDR1 and CDR2: SNHLY and FYNNEI. The ends lost 6 bases at V and 5 bases at J; junction bases unmatched: 11. The CDR3 runs to 16 residues. CDR3 in amino acids: CASSLAGTAGTGELFF. The CDR3 DNA follows: TGTGCCAGCAGCTTAGCGGGGACGGCGGGTACCGGGGAGCTGTTTTTT.

The chain couples TRBV18 to TRBJ2-3, with D uncertain. The CDR3 covers 14 residues. Trimming took off 1 base at V and 0 bases at J, with 5 bases between the two ends. Per the germline V gene, CDR1 is KGHSH and CDR2 is LQKENI. This CDR3 is CASSPRESTDTQYF. In DNA, the CDR3 is TGTGCCAGCTCACCACGAGAGAGCACAGATACGCAGTATTTT. Filled out from reference TRBV18 and TRBJ2-3, the complete variable domain reads NAGVMQNPRHLVRRRGQEARLRCSPMKGHSHVYWYRQLPEEGLKFMVYLQKENIIDESGMPKERFSAEFPKEGPSILRIQQVVRGDSAAYFCASSPRESTDTQYFGPGTRLTVL.

The genes are TRBV27 and TRBJ2-1, with 7 bases matching TRBD1. Per the germline V gene, CDR1 is MNHEY and CDR2 is SMNVEV (reference sequence). V trimming: 3 bases; J trimming: 4 bases; junction bases outside the gene matches: 0. The CDR3 is made up of 13 amino acids. This chain's CDR3 is CASSLDRYNEQFF. CDR3 sequence (DNA): TGTGCCAGCAGTTTGGACAGGTACAATGAGCAGTTCTTC.

The chain employs TRBV19 and TRBJ2-7; possible D gene TRBD1, 6 bases. Germline-derived CDR1 and CDR2 are LNHDA and SQIVND (reference sequence). The CDR3 loop spans 14 amino acids. V gave up 3 bases and J gave up 6 bases, with 15 bases separating them. The CDR3 DNA reads as TGTGCCAGTAGTATTTGGCAGGGGCTCGGCGAGCAGTACTTC. Its protein is CASSIWQGLGEQYF.

A remark on this clone: At the DNA level, this CDR3 is encoded by other sequences in the same sample as well. The chain is built from TRBV19 and TRBJ1-4, with TRBD1 identical over 11 bases. Germline CDR1 and CDR2: LNHDA and SQIVND (reference sequence). CDR3 size: 15 residues. V shed 2 bases and J 5 bases; nucleotides not matched to a gene: 1. The CDR3 region has the DNA TGTGCCAGTAGTATACGGACAGGGGGCAATGAAAAACTGTTTTTT. Its protein is CASSIRTGGNEKLFF.